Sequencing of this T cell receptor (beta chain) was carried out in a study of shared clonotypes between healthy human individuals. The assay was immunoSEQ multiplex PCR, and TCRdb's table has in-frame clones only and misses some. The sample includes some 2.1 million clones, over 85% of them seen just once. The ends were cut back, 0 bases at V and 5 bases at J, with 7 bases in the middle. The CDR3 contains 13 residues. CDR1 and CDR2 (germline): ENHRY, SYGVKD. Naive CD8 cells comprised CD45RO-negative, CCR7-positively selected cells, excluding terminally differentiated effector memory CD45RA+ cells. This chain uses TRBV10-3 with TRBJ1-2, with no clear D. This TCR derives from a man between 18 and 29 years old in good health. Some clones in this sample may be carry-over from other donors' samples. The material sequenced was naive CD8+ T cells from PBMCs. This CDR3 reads CAISESEYYGYTF. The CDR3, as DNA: TGTGCCATCAGTGAGTCGGAGTATTATGGCTACACCTTC.